Sequencing of this TCR beta chain was carried out in a study of T cells expressing NK-cell markers. Study outcomes and limitations: HCMV specificity of the expanded NKG2C+ T cell clones was not established.

TCR beta cDNA was made by 5'RACE template switching with UMIs. After re-calling the 5' RACE reads, TCRdb lists one entry per CDR3 protein, DNA absent. The sample has 500,000 to 700,000 distinct CDR3 sequences. As for this clonotype: Its antigen is currently unknown.

CDR1 SGDLS and CDR2 YYNGEE come from the germline V gene. The CDR3 loop spans 16 amino acids. Sample: blood T cells: a sorted CD56 or NKG2C T cell subset, CD4+ or CD8+ T cells, or bulk PBMC T cells (not recorded which). V and J are TRBV9 and TRBJ2-1; the TRBD2 assignment by TCRdb is unverifiable without DNA. The source is a man between 18 and 35 years old in good health. The CDR3 loop reads CASSTPVRARTNEQFF.